Listed below are T cell receptor beta chains from one sample, sequenced in a study of shared clonotypes between healthy human individuals. TCRdb keeps only in-frame clones here, not all; method: immunoSEQ multiplex PCR. The data show about 2.2 million clones, with around 93% seen just once and roughly 1.7% held by the top ten. The sequencing input was naive CD8+ T cells from PBMCs. The receptors come from a young man in good health. Some clones in this sample may be carry-over from other donors' samples. The conserved cysteine and the conserved F or W are not part of the CDR3 here. Expanded clones are given a class, and other clones once, few, many or no size at all.

>TRBV7-8|TRBJ2-7|-
ASRTGLAGEGDEQY
>TRBV7-7|TRBJ2-3|-
ASSSGLDPTDTQY
>TRBV6-5|TRBJ2-7|-
ATGTVSYEQY
>TRBV29-1|TRBJ2-7|-
SALVRDRYEQY
>TRBV27|TRBJ2-7|-
ASSLGGSAYEQY
>TRBV7-9|TRBJ1-1|-
ASSPRDRGEAF
>TRBV13|TRBJ2-5|once
ASSPAGESGSKETQY
>TRBV29-1|TRBJ1-1|-
SVKGVTNTEAF
>TRBV7-9|TRBJ2-1|-
ASSSRGAEYNEQF
>TRBV27|TRBJ2-7|-
ASSPAVGQTYEQY
>TRBV7-9|TRBJ2-2|-
ASSLAPGQGELF
>TRBV6-6|TRBJ1-5|-
ASSYSRTVNQPQH
>TRBV27|TRBJ1-5|-
ASSLSGSNQPQH
>TRBV27|TRBJ2-7|-
ASSEDRGYEQY
>TRBV12-5|TRBJ2-5|-
ASGLYTSGRALGQETQY
>TRBV27|TRBJ1-5|-
ASSLGPRGQPQH
>TRBV4-3|TRBJ1-2|-
ASSQDRDRGLGGYT
>TRBV28|TRBJ1-3|-
ASSLRGGRNTIY
>TRBV5-5|TRBJ2-5|-
ASSLTNRNQETQY
>TRBV7-2|TRBJ2-1|-
ASLSSYNEQF
>TRBV9|TRBJ1-2|-
ASSVLDRDTNGYT
>TRBV5-8|TRBJ1-2|-
ASSGQPNYGYT
>TRBV13|TRBJ2-2|-
ASSSQGLTTGELF
>TRBV27|TRBJ1-5|-
ASSHRDGQQPQH
>TRBV4-3|TRBJ2-7|-
ASSQRRGSSYEQY
>TRBV4-2|TRBJ1-2|few
ASSREDREYGYT
>TRBV5-1|TRBJ2-7|-
ASSWGEPYEQY
>TRBV19|TRBJ2-1|-
ASSIARQIYNEQF
>TRBV29-1|TRBJ2-1|-
SVAEDVPTYNEQF
>TRBV10-2|TRBJ2-3|-
ASSELPGLPTDTQY
>TRBV9|TRBJ2-2|-
ASSVVGGNTGELF
>TRBV19|TRBJ2-7|-
ASSVGLTYEQY
>TRBV7-9|TRBJ2-7|-
ASSLSGTGPYEQY
>TRBV29-1|TRBJ2-3|-
SVEKAGGSTDTQY
>TRBV27|TRBJ1-1|-
ASRGPGGAWAF
>TRBV5-4|TRBJ2-7|-
ASSPNIGGGSYEQY
>TRBV19|TRBJ2-5|-
ASSNNDRAETQY
>TRBV14|TRBJ1-1|-
ASSQGGALAF
>TRBV15|TRBJ1-2|-
ATSSAFLANYGYT
>TRBV11-2|TRBJ2-5|-
ASSLGRVTIGETQY
>TRBV6-1|TRBJ1-1|-
ASSPRQGEAF
>TRBV18|TRBJ2-3|-
ASSPPWDTQY
>TRBV29-1|TRBJ2-3|-
SVDPASGEVGDTQY
>TRBV9|TRBJ2-7|-
ASSARDRGLGEQY
>TRBV28|TRBJ1-5|-
ASSTGQLYQPQH
>TRBV4-1|TRBJ1-4|-
ASSQAEKLF
>TRBV15|TRBJ2-3|-
ATSYNAGWGTDTQY
>TRBV9|TRBJ2-1|-
ASSAGTSGGSEQF
>TRBV29-1|TRBJ1-2|-
SVVGGPRYGYT
>TRBV28|TRBJ1-2|-
ASSPLANYGYT
>TRBV28|TRBJ1-1|-
ASSTQGLNTEAF
>TRBV28|TRBJ1-2|-
AGSLFDPGYT
>TRBV11-2|TRBJ2-7|-
ASSLSYSGSVNEQY
>TRBV6-5|TRBJ1-2|-
ASSSVYGPYGYT
>TRBV14|TRBJ2-3|-
ASSQDQVTDTQY